The rows below give T cell receptor beta chains drawn from one sample of a study of T cell repertoires in cytomegalovirus infection. In TCRdb, the reads were re-called with MiXCR into one record per CDR3 protein. This table has some 320,000 distinct CDR3 sequences, around 29% appearing once. These receptors have no known antigen. The source material was cultured PBMCs, sampled from culture after CMV antigen stimulation. The receptors shown here come from a human donor in good health (CMV status not recorded). Some clones in this sample may be carry-over from other donors' samples. CDR3s include the opening cysteine and the closing phenylalanine or tryptophan. The order of the fields is J gene, V gene, clone size, D gene, CDR3 protein, CDR3 DNA. The D gene is left open where the match is weak. Rows give clone size only sometimes, using once, few, many, or a class for an expanded clone.

TRBJ1-2,TRBV3-1,-,-,CASSQEQLYGYTF,TGTGCCAGCAGCCAAGAGCAGCTCTATGGCTACACCTTC
TRBJ1-2,TRBV7-3,many,TRBD1,CASSVDRGGGYTF,TGTGCCAGCAGCGTGGACAGGGGGGGCGGCTACACCTTC
TRBJ2-1,TRBV28,-,TRBD2,CASSLLGRGGFEQFF,TGTGCCAGCAGTTTACTAGGGCGGGGGGGGTTTGAGCAGTTCTTC
TRBJ1-3,TRBV7-6,-,TRBD1,CASSLAIPTGGLGNTIYF,TGTGCCAGCAGCTTAGCGATCCCGACAGGGGGCTTAGGAAACACCATATATTTT
TRBJ1-1,TRBV7-9,-,-,CASSLGRSATALNTEAFF,TGTGCCAGCAGCCTCGGAAGAAGCGCAACAGCATTGAACACTGAAGCTTTCTTT
TRBJ2-5,TRBV20-1,few,TRBD1,CSARSGQGQETQYF,TGCAGTGCTAGGTCCGGACAGGGCCAAGAGACCCAGTACTTC
TRBJ1-1,TRBV28,-,-,CASSPSSRPGAEAFF,TGTGCCAGCAGTCCATCCAGTCGTCCGGGCGCTGAAGCTTTCTTT
TRBJ1-2,TRBV29-1,-,-,CSVDRGAGYGYTF,TGCAGCGTTGATCGGGGGGCAGGCTATGGCTACACCTTC
TRBJ2-1,TRBV7-2,many,TRBD2,CASRVGGARGEQFF,TGTGCCAGCAGGGTCGGGGGGGCCAGGGGTGAGCAGTTCTTC
TRBJ2-1,TRBV6-1,-,TRBD2,CASSEGGTSGYNEQFF,TGTGCCAGCAGTGAAGGGGGGACTAGCGGTTACAATGAGCAGTTCTTC
TRBJ2-5,TRBV7-2,few,TRBD2,CASSSGGGFQETQYF,TGTGCCAGCAGCTCTGGGGGAGGGTTCCAAGAGACCCAGTACTTC
TRBJ2-7,TRBV19,few,-,CASSIRRDHEQYF,TGTGCCAGTAGTATCCGCCGGGACCACGAGCAGTACTTC
TRBJ1-2,TRBV9,many,TRBD1,CASSPLAGTVYGYTF,TGTGCCAGCAGCCCCCTCGCCGGGACAGTCTATGGCTACACCTTC
TRBJ2-1,TRBV4-1,once,TRBD2,CASSQDSLGGGANEQFF,TGCGCCAGCAGCCAAGATAGTCTTGGCGGGGGGGCCAATGAGCAGTTCTTC
TRBJ1-6,TRBV18,-,-,CASSPRGVDSPLHF,TGTGCCAGCTCACCGAGAGGGGTAGATTCACCCCTCCACTTT
TRBJ2-7,TRBV28,-,TRBD2,CASSLGLAALNEQYF,TGTGCCAGCAGTTTGGGGCTAGCGGCTCTGAACGAGCAGTACTTC
TRBJ2-7,TRBV20-1,few,-,CSARDFRSYEQYF,TGCAGTGCTAGAGACTTTCGCTCCTACGAGCAGTACTTC
TRBJ1-1,TRBV12-3/TRBV12-4,few,-,CASSPSQNTEAFF,TGTGCCAGCAGTCCCTCTCAAAACACTGAAGCTTTCTTT
TRBJ2-3,TRBV7-9,-,TRBD1,CASSLRGTGRTDTQYF,TGTGCCAGCAGCTTACGCGGGACAGGGAGGACAGATACGCAGTATTTT
TRBJ2-3,TRBV7-8,many,-,CASSLDPATDTQYF,TGTGCCAGCAGCTTGGACCCGGCGACAGATACGCAGTATTTT
TRBJ1-5,TRBV7-2,many,TRBD1,CASSMDRDQPQHF,TGTGCCAGCAGTATGGACAGGGATCAGCCCCAGCATTTT
TRBJ1-6,TRBV12-3/TRBV12-4,-,-,CASSLVGRALHF,TGTGCCAGCAGCCTTGTCGGGAGGGCCCTCCACTTT
TRBJ2-3,TRBV9,-,TRBD2,CASSRSGGYGTDTQYF,TGTGCCAGCAGCCGTAGCGGGGGGTATGGCACAGATACGCAGTATTTT
TRBJ2-1,TRBV20-1,-,-,CSASAGTQSYNEQFF,TGCAGTGCTAGCGCCGGGACTCAATCCTACAATGAGCAGTTCTTC
TRBJ2-1,TRBV6-1,few,-,CASSEALLWSYNEQFF,TGTGCCAGCAGTGAAGCGCTATTGTGGTCTTACAATGAGCAGTTCTTC
TRBJ2-1,TRBV29-1,-,TRBD2,CSFGLAGVYNEQFF,TGCAGCTTCGGACTAGCGGGAGTCTACAATGAGCAGTTCTTC
TRBJ2-1,TRBV7-8,many,TRBD2,CASSSNRLAGGHNEQFF,TGTGCCAGCAGCTCGAACCGACTAGCGGGGGGGCACAATGAGCAGTTCTTC
TRBJ2-1,TRBV3-1,few,TRBD1,CASSDRVNNEQFF,TGTGCCAGCAGCGACAGGGTCAACAATGAGCAGTTCTTC
TRBJ1-1,TRBV19,-,-,CASSARGRANTEAFF,TGTGCCAGTAGTGCTCGGGGCAGGGCGAACACTGAAGCTTTCTTT
TRBJ2-2,TRBV4-1,-,-,CASSRIGPGTGELFF,TGCGCCAGCAGCCGGATCGGCCCCGGCACCGGGGAGCTGTTTTTT
TRBJ1-1,TRBV4-1,few,-,CASSQESVSYTEAFF,TGCGCCAGCAGCCAAGAATCGGTCTCGTACACTGAAGCTTTCTTT
TRBJ1-2,TRBV18,few,-,CASSPIGTTNYGYTF,TGTGCCAGCTCACCGATCGGAACAACTAACTATGGCTACACCTTC
TRBJ1-1,TRBV7-9,many,-,CASSRNTEAFF,TGTGCCAGCAGCCGGAACACTGAAGCTTTCTTT
TRBJ2-1,TRBV6-6,-,-,CASEYYNEQFF,TGTGCCAGCGAGTATTACAATGAGCAGTTCTTC
TRBJ1-5,TRBV2,-,-,CASSWGSTRGNQPQHF,TGTGCCAGCAGTTGGGGGTCTACTAGAGGGAATCAGCCCCAGCATTTT
TRBJ2-1,TRBV5-4,few,TRBD2,CASRDGAGDYNEQFF,TGTGCCAGCAGGGACGGAGCGGGGGATTACAATGAGCAGTTCTTC
TRBJ1-1,TRBV7-3,-,-,CASSYDRNTEAFF,TGTGCCAGCAGCTACGACCGGAACACTGAAGCTTTCTTT
TRBJ2-1,TRBV7-9,-,TRBD1,CASSRSRQGAYNEQFF,TGTGCCAGCAGCCGCTCCCGACAGGGGGCCTACAATGAGCAGTTCTTC
TRBJ2-3,TRBV20-1,-,TRBD2,CSARSGTSGTDTQYF,TGCAGTGCTAGATCCGGGACTAGCGGCACAGATACGCAGTATTTT
TRBJ2-7,TRBV27,-,-,CASSALGTQAYEQYF,TGTGCCAGCAGCGCTCTTGGGACTCAAGCGTACGAGCAGTACTTC
TRBJ2-1,TRBV20-1,few,TRBD2,CSAASPSGRTYNEQFF,TGCAGTGCTGCAAGTCCTAGCGGGAGGACATACAATGAGCAGTTCTTC
TRBJ2-7,TRBV25-1,-,-,CASSEGFGFSREYEQYF,TGTGCCAGCAGTGAGGGGTTCGGTTTTTCTAGAGAATACGAGCAGTACTTC
TRBJ2-7,TRBV29-1,-,TRBD2,CSVAGTSGSRYEQYF,TGCAGCGTTGCCGGGACTAGCGGGAGTCGGTACGAGCAGTACTTC
TRBJ1-5,TRBV10-2,-,TRBD1,CASSGGTGALNQPQHF,TGCGCCAGCAGCGGCGGGACAGGGGCCCTCAATCAGCCCCAGCATTTT
TRBJ2-3,TRBV7-2,few,TRBD2,CASSFRGGVDTQYF,TGTGCCAGCAGCTTCCGGGGAGGGGTAGATACGCAGTATTTT
TRBJ2-1,TRBV12-5,-,-,CASGLVSGSYNEQFF,TGTGCTAGTGGTTTGGTAAGCGGGTCCTACAATGAGCAGTTCTTC
TRBJ1-2,TRBV2,few,-,CASSETLTGQGYTF,TGTGCCAGCAGTGAAACCCTGACAGGCCAAGGCTACACCTTC
TRBJ2-3,TRBV7-2,many,TRBD2,CASSRGASGRIDPSTDTQYF,TGTGCCAGCAGCCGAGGGGCTAGCGGGAGGATAGATCCTAGCACAGATACGCAGTATTTT
TRBJ1-6,TRBV25-1,-,TRBD1,CASSGQGSYNSPLHF,TGTGCCAGCAGTGGACAGGGATCCTATAATTCACCCCTCCACTTT
TRBJ2-3,TRBV7-9,many,TRBD2,CASSQSTSGGPEADTQYF,TGTGCCAGCAGCCAAAGTACTAGCGGGGGTCCCGAGGCAGATACGCAGTATTTT
TRBJ2-7,TRBV12-5,-,-,CASGLDLDSYEQYF,TGTGCTAGTGGTCTCGACCTCGACAGCTACGAGCAGTACTTC
TRBJ2-1,TRBV27,once,TRBD2,CAGSLSREGGRAESSYNEQFF,TGTGCCGGCAGTTTATCTAGGGAGGGCGGGAGGGCCGAAAGCTCCTACAATGAGCAGTTCTTC
TRBJ2-1,TRBV19,-,-,CASSIGGTNEQFF,TGTGCCAGTAGTATTGGAGGGACCAATGAGCAGTTCTTC
TRBJ2-3,TRBV5-1,-,-,CASRPDSSTDTQYF,TGCGCCAGCCGTCCCGACAGTAGCACAGATACGCAGTATTTT
TRBJ1-1,TRBV10-3,-,TRBD1,CAIREGQAGTEAFF,TGTGCCATCAGAGAGGGACAGGCTGGAACTGAAGCTTTCTTT
TRBJ1-1,TRBV6-6,few,TRBD1,CASRQGAYTEAFF,TGTGCCAGCAGGCAGGGGGCCTACACTGAAGCTTTCTTT
TRBJ2-5,TRBV18,-,-,CASSPRGATQETQYF,TGTGCCAGCTCCCCCCGGGGGGCGACACAAGAGACCCAGTACTTC